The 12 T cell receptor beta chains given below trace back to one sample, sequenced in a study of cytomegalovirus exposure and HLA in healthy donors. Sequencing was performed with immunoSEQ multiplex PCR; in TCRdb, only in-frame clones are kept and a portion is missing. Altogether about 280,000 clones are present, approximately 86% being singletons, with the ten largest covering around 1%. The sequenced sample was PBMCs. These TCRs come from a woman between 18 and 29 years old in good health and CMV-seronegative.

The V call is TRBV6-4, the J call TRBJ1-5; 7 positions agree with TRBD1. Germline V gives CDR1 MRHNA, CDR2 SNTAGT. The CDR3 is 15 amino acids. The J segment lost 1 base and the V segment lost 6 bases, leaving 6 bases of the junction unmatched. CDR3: CASRPTGSSNQPQHF. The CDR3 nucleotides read TGTGCCAGCAGACCGACAGGGAGCAGCAATCAGCCCCAGCATTTT.

The CDR3 nucleotides read TGTGCCAGCCTACGAAGGGGTTACTCTGGAAACACCATATATTTT. This sequence encodes CASLRRGYSGNTIYF. The gene calls are TRBV13 and TRBJ1-3, with a tentative D call TRBD1 (5 bases). CDR1 is PRHDT and CDR2 is FYEKMQ in the germline V gene (reference sequence). V dropped 8 bases and J dropped 0 bases, with 14 bases sitting between them. The CDR3 is 15 amino acids.

Written as DNA, the CDR3 is TGCAGCGTTGAAGGGGACTATCCTCTTCAAAATGAGCAGTTCTTC. It translates to CSVEGDYPLQNEQFF. This rearrangement joins TRBV29-1 to TRBJ2-1; 7 bases fit TRBD2. With V trimmed by 1 base and J by 7 bases, 10 bases remained unmatched. Germline V CDR1 and CDR2: SQVTM, ANQGSEA. The CDR3 totals 15 residues.

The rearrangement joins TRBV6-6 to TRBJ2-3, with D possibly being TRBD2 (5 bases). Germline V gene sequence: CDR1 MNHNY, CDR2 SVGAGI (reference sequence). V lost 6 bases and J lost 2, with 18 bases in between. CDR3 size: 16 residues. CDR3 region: CASSTPPDGDTDTQYF. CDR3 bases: TGTGCCAGCAGCACCCCCCCCGACGGGGACACAGATACGCAGTATTTT.

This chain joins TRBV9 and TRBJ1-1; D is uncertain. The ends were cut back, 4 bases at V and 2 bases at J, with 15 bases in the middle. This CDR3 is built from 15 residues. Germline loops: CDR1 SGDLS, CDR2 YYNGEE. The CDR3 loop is CASSSGGGINTEAFF. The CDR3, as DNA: TGTGCCAGCAGCTCAGGTGGAGGAATTAACACTGAAGCTTTCTTT.

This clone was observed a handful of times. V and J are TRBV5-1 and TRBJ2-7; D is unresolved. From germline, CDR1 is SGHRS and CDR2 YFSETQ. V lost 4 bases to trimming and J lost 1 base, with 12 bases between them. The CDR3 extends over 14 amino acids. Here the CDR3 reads CASSPRAPSYEQYF. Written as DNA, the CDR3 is TGCGCCAGCAGCCCCCGAGCCCCTTCCTACGAGCAGTACTTC.

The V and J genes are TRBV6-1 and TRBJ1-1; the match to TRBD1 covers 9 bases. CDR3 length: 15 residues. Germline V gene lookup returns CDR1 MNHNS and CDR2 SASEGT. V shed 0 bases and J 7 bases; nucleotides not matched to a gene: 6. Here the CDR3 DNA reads TGTGCCAGCAGTGAAGCGGGACAGGGAGTGGGTGAAGCTTTCTTT. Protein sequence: CASSEAGQGVGEAFF.

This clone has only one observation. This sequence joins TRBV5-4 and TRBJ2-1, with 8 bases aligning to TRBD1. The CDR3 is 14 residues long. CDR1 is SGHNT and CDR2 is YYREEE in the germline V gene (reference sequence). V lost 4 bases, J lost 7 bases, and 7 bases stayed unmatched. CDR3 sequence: CASSQTGAGNEQFF. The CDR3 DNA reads TGTGCCAGCAGCCAGACAGGGGCTGGGAATGAGCAGTTCTTC.

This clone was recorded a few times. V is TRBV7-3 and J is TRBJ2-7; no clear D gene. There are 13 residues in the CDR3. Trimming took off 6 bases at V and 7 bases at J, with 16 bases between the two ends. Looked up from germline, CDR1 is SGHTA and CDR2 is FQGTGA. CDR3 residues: CASSSPPAGEQYF. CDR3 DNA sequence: TGTGCCAGCAGTTCTCCTCCGGCCGGGGAGCAGTACTTC.

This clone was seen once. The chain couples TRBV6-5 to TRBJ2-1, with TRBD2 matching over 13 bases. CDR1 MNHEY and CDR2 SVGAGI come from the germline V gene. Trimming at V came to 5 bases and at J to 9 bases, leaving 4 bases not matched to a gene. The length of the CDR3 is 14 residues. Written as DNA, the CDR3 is TGTGCCAGCAGTCAACTAGCGGGAGGGATTGAGCAGTTCTTC. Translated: CASSQLAGGIEQFF.

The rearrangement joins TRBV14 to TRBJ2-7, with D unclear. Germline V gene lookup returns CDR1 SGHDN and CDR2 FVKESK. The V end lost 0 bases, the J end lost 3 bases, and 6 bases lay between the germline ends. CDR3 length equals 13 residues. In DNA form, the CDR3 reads TGTGCCAGCAGCCAAGACTACCTCTACGAGCAGTACTTC. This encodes CASSQDYLYEQYF.

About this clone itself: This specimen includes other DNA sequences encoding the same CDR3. In DNA, the CDR3 is TGCGCCAGCAGCCCGGGACAGGGAGCGTACGAGCAGTACTTC. Its protein product is CASSPGQGAYEQYF. The V call is TRBV5-1, the J call TRBJ2-7; 9 nucleotides agree with TRBD1. This CDR3 has 14 amino acids. Germline V gene data show CDR1 as SGHRS and CDR2 as YFSETQ. Trimming cost V 4 bases and J 4 bases; bases outside gene matches: 6.